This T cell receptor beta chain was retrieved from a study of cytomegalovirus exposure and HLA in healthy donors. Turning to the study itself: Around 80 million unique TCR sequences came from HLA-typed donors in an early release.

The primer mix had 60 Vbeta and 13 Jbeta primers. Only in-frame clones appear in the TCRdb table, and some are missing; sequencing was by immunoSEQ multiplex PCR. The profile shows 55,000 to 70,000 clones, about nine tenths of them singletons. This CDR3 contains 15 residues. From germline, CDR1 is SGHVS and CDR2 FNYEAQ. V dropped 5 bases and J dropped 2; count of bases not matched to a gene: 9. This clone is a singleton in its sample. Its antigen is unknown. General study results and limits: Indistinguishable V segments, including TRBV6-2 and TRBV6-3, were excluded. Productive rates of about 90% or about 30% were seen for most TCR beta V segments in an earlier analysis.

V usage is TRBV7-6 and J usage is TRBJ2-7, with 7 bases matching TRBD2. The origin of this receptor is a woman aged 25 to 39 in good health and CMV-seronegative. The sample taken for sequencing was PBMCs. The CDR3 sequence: CASSPGTMGTYEQYF. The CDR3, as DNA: TGTGCCAGCAGCCCCGGGACTATGGGTACCTACGAGCAGTACTTC.